These 26 T cell receptor beta chains originate from one sample sequenced in a study of cytomegalovirus exposure and HLA in healthy donors. Use of 60 Vbeta and 13 Jbeta primers characterized the PCR. This table comes from immunoSEQ multiplex PCR, and its TCRdb copy is limited to in-frame clones, with some not included. The sample holds under 200,000 clones. Sequencing used PBMCs. The receptor set was obtained from a woman between 18 and 30 years old in good health and CMV-seropositive.

This sequence joins TRBV6-6 and TRBJ1-1; D may be TRBD1 (6 bases). V was trimmed by 5 bases and J by 0 bases, leaving 13 bases between them. Germline CDR1 is MNHNY and CDR2 is SVGAGI (reference sequence). This CDR3 has 15 residues. CDR3 sequence (DNA): TGTGCCAGCAGTAAACCGGGACAAATGAACACTGAAGCTTTCTTT. Protein product: CASSKPGQMNTEAFF.

The chain recombines TRBV28 with TRBJ1-5; possible D gene TRBD1, 6 bases. The germline V and J ends were trimmed by 6 bases and 6 bases, with 21 bases remaining between them. The CDR3 is 16 amino acids. CDR1 is MDHEN and CDR2 is SYDVKM in the germline V gene. CDR3 in DNA: TGTGCCAGCAGGGAGTTTAGGGGGGGGGCATCTCAGCCCCAGCATTTT. Protein sequence: CASREFRGGASQPQHF.

The chain has TRBV27 and TRBJ2-7; possibly TRBD2 for D (5 bases). This CDR3 region has 16 residues. V shed 2 bases and J shed 0 bases, with 14 bases lying between them. Per the germline V gene, CDR1 is MNHEY and CDR2 is SMNVEV (reference sequence). The CDR3 loop reads CASSLAPGGSSYEQYF. The CDR3 DNA is TGTGCCAGCAGTTTAGCCCCCGGTGGGAGCTCCTACGAGCAGTACTTC.

The chain uses TRBV7-8 and TRBJ1-2; maybe TRBD1 (6 bases). V was clipped by 3 bases and J by 4 bases, with 9 bases between them. The germline gives CDR1 SGHVS, CDR2 FQNEAQ. The CDR3 sequence is 13 residues long. The CDR3 region has the DNA TGTGCCAGCAGCTTTCAGGGGTCCTATGGCTACACCTTC. Translating it yields CASSFQGSYGYTF.

The chain is built from TRBV6-5 and TRBJ2-1; 13 bases line up with TRBD2. This CDR3 region has 14 residues. Germline V gene sequence: CDR1 MNHEY, CDR2 SVGAGI. The V gene end was trimmed by 7 bases and the J gene end by 9 bases; junction bases not matched to a gene: 6. The CDR3 DNA is TGTGCCAGCATCACTAGCGGGAGGGCCCTTGAGCAGTTCTTC. Translation gives CASITSGRALEQFF.

CDR3 in DNA: TGTGCCAGCAGCTTAGTAGGCAGGGAGGTTTATGGCTACACCTTC. It translates to CASSLVGREVYGYTF. The J gene is TRBJ1-2, the V gene TRBV11-2; weak D call: TRBD1 (5 bases). Germline assignment: CDR1 SGHAT and CDR2 FQNNGV. CDR3 length: 15 amino acids. Trimming pared 1 base from V and 5 bases from J, leaving 14 bases between.

The gene calls are TRBV4-1 and TRBJ2-7; 10 bases map to TRBD2. CDR3 length: 16 amino acids. With V trimmed by 3 bases and J by 2 bases, 7 bases remained unmatched. Germline V gene data show CDR1 as MGHRA and CDR2 as YSYEKL. The CDR3 DNA reads TGCGCCAGCAGCCAGATAGGACTAGCGGCTCCCTACGAGCAGTACTTC. It is translated as CASSQIGLAAPYEQYF.

The CDR3 DNA is TGTGCCAGTATTCAGGACTGGGGAACCGGGGAGCTGTTTTTT. It specifies CASIQDWGTGELFF. The gene calls are TRBV19 and TRBJ2-2; possible D gene TRBD2, 5 bases. Looked up from germline, CDR1 is LNHDA and CDR2 is SQIVND (reference sequence). The V gene lost 7 bases and the J gene lost 5 bases, with 14 bases spanning the gap. This CDR3 region has 14 residues.

This chain links TRBV19 with TRBJ2-2; TRBD1 is a possible D gene (6 bases). V shed 8 bases and J shed 4 bases, with 17 bases lying between them. This CDR3 is built from 15 residues. The germline CDR1 and CDR2 sequences are LNHDA and SQIVND (reference sequence). CDR3 loop: CASGRQDKFTGELFF. The CDR3 DNA reads TGTGCCAGTGGTCGACAGGACAAATTCACCGGGGAGCTGTTTTTT.

This rearrangement joins TRBV19 to TRBJ2-1; TRBD1 matches 9 bases. Per germline, CDR1 LNHDA and CDR2 SQIVND (reference sequence). V dropped 5 bases and J dropped 3; count of bases not matched to a gene: 8. This CDR3 spans 16 amino acids. CDR3: CASSSTGTGNYNEQFF. As DNA, the CDR3 is TGTGCCAGTAGTTCCACCGGGACAGGGAACTACAATGAGCAGTTCTTC.

The chain links TRBV4-1 to TRBJ1-1; possibly TRBD1 for D (6 bases). The CDR3 length is 15 residues. Per the germline V gene, CDR1 is MGHRA and CDR2 is YSYEKL. The germline V and J ends were trimmed by 3 bases and 5 bases, with 16 bases remaining between them. This CDR3 is CASSHPQGSETEAFF. For the CDR3, the DNA is TGCGCCAGCAGCCACCCTCAGGGGAGTGAGACTGAAGCTTTCTTT.

The chain combines TRBV4-3 with TRBJ2-1; D is unclear. The CDR3 has 15 residues. The germline CDR1 and CDR2 sequences are LGHNA and YSLEER. V was cut by 0 bases and J by 0 bases, with 6 bases left in between. The CDR3 nucleotides are TGCGCCAGCAGCCAAGAAGCTAGCTCCTACAATGAGCAGTTCTTC. This codes for CASSQEASSYNEQFF.

This sequence joins TRBV7-7 and TRBJ2-1, with 11 bases identical to TRBD2. The germline V gene has CDR1 SSHAT and CDR2 FNYEAQ (reference sequence). The J segment lost 2 bases and the V segment lost 4 bases, leaving 1 base of the junction unmatched. This CDR3 spans 15 amino acids. Here the CDR3 DNA reads TGTGCCAGCAGCTCGGGACTAGCGGCCTACAATGAGCAGTTCTTC. Its translation is CASSSGLAAYNEQFF.

The chain is built from TRBV5-4 and TRBJ1-1; 9 nucleotides line up with TRBD1. This CDR3 contains 16 residues. Germline CDR1 and CDR2: SGHNT and YYREEE (reference sequence). Trimming removed 1 base from V and 1 base from J; junction bases left unmatched: 5. The CDR3 sequence: CASSLNRGHENTEAFF. For the CDR3, the DNA is TGTGCCAGCAGCTTGAACAGGGGGCATGAGAACACTGAAGCTTTCTTT.

CDR3 protein: CASSQVIDSGSSYNEQFF. The CDR3 nucleotides are TGTGCCAGCAGCCAAGTCATCGATAGCGGGAGCTCCTACAATGAGCAGTTCTTC. The genes are TRBV4-2 and TRBJ2-1; 9 bases fit TRBD2. V lost 1 base, J lost 0 bases, and 7 bases stayed unmatched. Germline values: CDR1 LGHNA, CDR2 YNFKEQ. The length of the CDR3 is 18 residues.

The CDR3 loop reads CAMRDPLNEKLFF. For the CDR3, the DNA is TGTGCCATGCGGGACCCTTTAAATGAAAAACTGTTTTTT. This chain links TRBV19 with TRBJ1-4, with D possibly matching TRBD1 (5 bases). V lost 10 bases to trimming and J lost 5 bases, with 14 bases between them. The CDR3 is 13 amino acids. Germline CDR1 is LNHDA and CDR2 is SQIVND (reference sequence).

The chain employs TRBV10-1 and TRBJ1-5, with 9 bases identical to TRBD1. The junction had 7 bases not matched to a gene; V was cut back by 6 bases and J by 4 bases. The CDR3 loop spans 15 amino acids. Germline V gives CDR1 WNHNN, CDR2 SYGVQD (reference sequence). CDR3 in DNA: TGCGCCAGCAGCCCCGGGACAGGGAGTAATCAGCCCCAGCATTTT. Amino acid sequence: CASSPGTGSNQPQHF.

The rearrangement joins TRBV10-3 to TRBJ1-1; 7 bases match TRBD1. Germline lookup yields CDR1 ENHRY and CDR2 SYGVKD. The CDR3 consists of 15 residues. Trimming at V came to 0 bases and at J to 5 bases, leaving 6 bases not matched to a gene. CDR3 in DNA: TGTGCCATCAGTGAGTCGCGGACAGGAGATACTGAAGCTTTCTTT. Translation: CAISESRTGDTEAFF.

J is TRBJ2-7 and V is TRBV29-1; 8 bases fit TRBD2. V lost 1 base, J lost 6 bases, and 8 bases stayed unmatched. From germline, CDR1 is SQVTM and CDR2 ANQGSEA. The CDR3 sequence is 14 residues long. This CDR3 is CSVEGASGSVEQYF. CDR3 bases: TGCAGCGTTGAAGGGGCCAGCGGGAGCGTCGAGCAGTACTTC.

The chain is built from TRBV27 and TRBJ2-1, with 13 bases identical to TRBD2. The germline CDR1 and CDR2 sequences are MNHEY and SMNVEV (reference sequence). The CDR3 runs to 15 residues. Unmatched junction bases numbered 1, after V lost 2 bases and J lost 6 bases. CDR3: CASSLRLAGGNEQFF. DNA of the CDR3: TGTGCCAGCAGTTTAAGACTAGCGGGAGGCAATGAGCAGTTCTTC.

The genes are TRBV19 and TRBJ1-1; tentatively, D is TRBD1 (5 bases). Trimming took 4 bases from V and 5 from J, leaving 14 bases between them. The CDR3 sequence is 14 residues long. Germline V CDR1 and CDR2: LNHDA, SQIVND (reference sequence). The CDR3 DNA sequence: TGTGCCAGTAGTACCACCTTCAAGGGGACTGAAGCTTTCTTT. Translated: CASSTTFKGTEAFF.

CDR3 nucleotide sequence: TGTGCCAGTAGTCCATGGGACGGCCGCGGGGACACCGGGGAGCTGTTTTTT. Its protein is CASSPWDGRGDTGELFF. The chain is built from TRBV19 and TRBJ2-2, with D possibly being TRBD2 (6 bases). Between the trimmed V and J ends, which lost 5 bases and 3 bases, there was a span of 19 bases. The CDR3 spans 17 residues. Germline loops: CDR1 LNHDA, CDR2 SQIVND (reference sequence).

The chain has TRBV6-6 and TRBJ2-1, with TRBD2 identical over 8 bases. V shed 5 bases and J 6 bases; nucleotides not matched to a gene: 0. The CDR3 runs to 12 residues. CDR1 MNHNY and CDR2 SVGAGI come from the germline V gene (reference sequence). The CDR3 sequence: CASSGTSNEQFF. The CDR3 nucleotides are TGTGCCAGCAGTGGGACTAGCAATGAGCAGTTCTTC.

The chain has TRBV5-8 and TRBJ2-1, with 10 nucleotides matching TRBD2. V trimming: 0 bases; J trimming: 7 bases; junction bases outside the gene matches: 4. Germline V gene sequence: CDR1 SGHTS, CDR2 YDEGEE. The CDR3 runs to 15 residues. The CDR3 DNA reads as TGTGCCAGCAGCTTGGTGCTTAGCGGGAGGAATGAGCAGTTCTTC. This gives the protein CASSLVLSGRNEQFF.

This sequence joins TRBV7-8 and TRBJ2-6; D is uncertain. This CDR3 has 14 amino acids. The ends were cut back, 3 bases at V and 1 base at J, with 4 bases in the middle. The germline V gene has CDR1 SGHVS and CDR2 FQNEAQ. CDR3 residues: CASSFLSGANVLTF. The CDR3 DNA follows: TGTGCCAGCAGCTTCCTATCTGGGGCCAACGTCCTGACTTTC. The full variable domain, with the rest looked up from reference TRBV7-8 and TRBJ2-6, is GAGVSQSPRYKVAKRGQDVALRCDPISGHVSLFWYQQALGQGPEFLTYFQNEAQLDKSGLPSDRFFAERPEGSVSTLKIQRTQQEDSAVYLCASSFLSGANVLTFGAGSRLTVL.

This chain joins TRBV7-2 and TRBJ2-7; perhaps TRBD2 as D (6 bases). V lost 1 base and J 0 bases, leaving 13 bases between the germline ends. Per germline, CDR1 SGHTA and CDR2 FQGNSA. The CDR3 covers 16 residues. The CDR3, as DNA: TGTGCCAGCAGCTTAGGGGCGGGAATCTCCTCCTACGAGCAGTACTTC. It encodes CASSLGAGISSYEQYF.